Each of the 27 T cell receptor beta chains below was sequenced from the same sample in a study of blood T cells in healthy people across ages. Using a J-beta primer mix together with a sample-barcoded 5' primer, a second PCR was run for roughly 7 to 11 cycles. In TCRdb, the 5' RACE reads were re-called with MiXCR into one record per CDR3 protein. In the table there are some 940,000 distinct CDR3 sequences, under 35% of which are singletons. The same sample was also studied in work on T cells of mothers and their children.

Material for sequencing was blood. The receptor source for this set is a woman in her thirties or forties in good health.

To note about this clonotype: A much bigger clone sits one base away, suggesting this may be a read error. This sequence joins TRBV12-3 or TRBV12-4 and TRBJ2-7; D is ambiguous. V lost 6 bases and J 7 bases, leaving 10 bases between the germline ends. This CDR3 is 11 amino acids long. The CDR3 is CASRPRHEQYF. The CDR3 bases are TGTGCCAGCAGACCTCGTCATGAGCAGTACTTC.

The V and J genes are TRBV3-1 and TRBJ2-7; D uncertain. Trimming cost V 6 bases and J 2 bases, with 14 bases left between them. The germline V gene encodes CDR1 LGHDT and CDR2 YNNKEL (reference sequence). This CDR3 has 14 residues. CDR3 coding DNA: TGTGCCAGCAGGCGTGGACCGTCAACCTACGAGCAGTACTTC. Its protein product is CASRRGPSTYEQYF.

There are a few counts of this clonotype. The V gene is TRBV6-1, the J gene TRBJ2-5; TRBD2 is a possible D gene (6 bases). Germline V gene data show CDR1 as MNHNS and CDR2 as SASEGT. The CDR3 extends over 13 amino acids. Deletions cut 6 bases from V and 3 bases from J, with 11 bases between. The CDR3 DNA reads TGTGCCAGCAGGGAGGGAACCAAAGAGACCCAGTACTTC. Translated: CASREGTKETQYF.

This chain uses TRBV2 with TRBJ1-2; D is unclear. Germline CDR1 SNHLY, CDR2 FYNNEI. Trimming took off 7 bases at V and 3 bases at J, with 9 bases between the two ends. The CDR3 spans 12 residues. The CDR3 sequence: CASTHSHYGYTF. In nucleotides, the CDR3 is TGTGCCAGCACCCACAGCCACTATGGCTACACCTTC.

The rearrangement joins TRBV28 to TRBJ1-3, with D hard to call. CDR1 is MDHEN and CDR2 is SYDVKM in the germline V gene. The CDR3 sequence is 15 residues long. V was shortened by 1 base and J by 0 bases, with 7 bases between the two germline ends. CDR3 sequence reads: CASSLLASSGNTIYF. The CDR3 coding sequence is TGTGCCAGCAGTTTATTGGCGAGCTCTGGAAACACCATATATTTT.

The gene calls are TRBV25-1 and TRBJ1-1; 7 bases fit TRBD1. J lost 11 bases, V lost 2 bases, and 20 bases had no gene match. Germline values: CDR1 MGHDK, CDR2 SYGVNS. The CDR3 is made up of 17 amino acids. CDR3 in DNA: TGTGCCAGCAGTGAAAAATTGGGACAGTTAGGGGTAGAAGAGGCTTTCTTT. Amino acid sequence: CASSEKLGQLGVEEAFF.

There are a few counts of this clonotype. The chain recombines TRBV6-1 with TRBJ1-1, with D uncertain. The germline gives CDR1 MNHNS, CDR2 SASEGT. V lost 4 bases to trimming and J lost 1 base, with 7 bases between them. CDR3 length: 13 amino acids. The CDR3 DNA follows: TGTGCCAGCAGTGCACAAGCGAACACTGAAGCTTTCTTT. Its translation is CASSAQANTEAFF.

The chain recombines TRBV29-1 with TRBJ1-4, with D perhaps matching TRBD1 (5 bases). CDR1 is SQVTM and CDR2 is ANQGSEA in the germline V gene. Trimming stripped 5 bases from V and 0 bases from J, with 13 bases between. The CDR3 covers 15 residues. This CDR3 is CSVRQQYATNEKLFF. Written as DNA, the CDR3 is TGCAGCGTTCGACAGCAATATGCAACTAATGAAAAACTGTTTTTT.

At least ten counts were recorded for this clonotype. The chain recombines TRBV4-1 with TRBJ2-7; D ambiguous. Germline lookup yields CDR1 MGHRA and CDR2 YSYEKL. The CDR3 runs to 14 residues. Trimming took 4 bases from V and 1 from J, leaving 11 bases between them. The CDR3 nucleotides are TGCGCCAGCAGCCCCATAGAGGATTCCTACGAGCAGTACTTC. This translates into CASSPIEDSYEQYF.

About this clonotype: One base away lies a much larger clone, so this may be a sequencing read error. The chain links TRBV20-1 to TRBJ2-1; D gene ambiguous. Germline-derived CDR1 and CDR2 are DFQATT and SNEGSKA (reference sequence). The CDR3 is 10 residues long. Trimming pared 3 bases from V and 7 bases from J, leaving 4 bases between. Written as DNA, the CDR3 is TGCAGTGCTAGGGAAAATGAGCAGTTCTTC. It specifies CSARENEQFF.

This clonotype turned up a few times. This sequence joins TRBV20-1 and TRBJ1-1; D not resolved. Germline CDR1 is DFQATT and CDR2 is SNEGSKA (reference sequence). Trimming removed 3 bases from V and 1 base from J, with 12 bases in between. The CDR3 totals 14 residues. CDR3 in DNA: TGCAGTGCTAGTGCTAGTTCACCGAACACTGAAGCTTTCTTT. This codes for CSASASSPNTEAFF.

The V gene is TRBV6-6, the J gene TRBJ1-5; 12 positions agree with TRBD1. This CDR3 is built from 16 residues. Germline CDR1 MNHNY, CDR2 SVGAGI (reference sequence). Trimming at V came to 2 bases and at J to 3 bases, leaving 2 bases not matched to a gene. CDR3 residues: CASSYRDRGPNQPQHF. CDR3 sequence (DNA): TGTGCCAGCAGTTACCGGGACAGGGGGCCCAATCAGCCCCAGCATTTT.

This clonotype was recorded at least ten times. CDR3 DNA: TGTGCCAGCAGCTTAGAACAGGGGGCAAACTATGGCTACACCTTC. Amino acid sequence: CASSLEQGANYGYTF. V gene TRBV7-2 combines with J gene TRBJ1-2, with 9 bases aligning to TRBD1. The V segment lost 1 base and the J segment 2 bases; nucleotides outside the gene matches: 2. The CDR3 has 15 residues. Germline values: CDR1 SGHTA, CDR2 FQGNSA.

The chain employs TRBV20-1 and TRBJ2-5; D might be TRBD1 (5 bases). The CDR3 loop spans 14 amino acids. Trimming took 0 bases from V and 5 from J, leaving 13 bases between them. Germline CDR1 DFQATT, CDR2 SNEGSKA (reference sequence). The CDR3 protein is CSARDIRGSETQYF. The CDR3 DNA reads as TGCAGTGCTAGAGATATAAGGGGTTCGGAGACCCAGTACTTC.

This clonotype was seen at least ten times. This chain connects TRBV20-1 to TRBJ2-7; either TRBD1 or TRBD2 may supply D (5 bases each). V was trimmed by 5 bases and J by 6 bases, leaving 17 bases between them. The CDR3 is 13 residues long. The germline CDR1 and CDR2 sequences are DFQATT and SNEGSKA (reference sequence). CDR3 sequence reads: CSALTPGTLEQYF. CDR3 DNA: TGCAGTGCTCTAACGCCCGGGACGCTCGAGCAGTACTTC.

This clonotype was seen at least ten times. This chain links TRBV3-1 with TRBJ1-2, with D possibly being TRBD1 (5 bases). Trimming cost V 1 base and J 5 bases, with 14 bases left between them. Germline loops: CDR1 LGHDT, CDR2 YNNKEL (reference sequence). This CDR3 is built from 15 residues. This CDR3 reads CASSQGGAVYYGYTF. The CDR3, as DNA: TGTGCCAGCAGCCAAGGCGGGGCAGTGTATTATGGCTACACCTTC.

The rearrangement joins TRBV7-6 to TRBJ1-5, with unresolved D. Germline assignment: CDR1 SGHVS and CDR2 FNYEAQ. This CDR3 comprises 13 residues. Trimming stripped 4 bases from V and 7 bases from J, with 11 bases between. CDR3 sequence: CASSYQLGQPQHF. CDR3 sequence (DNA): TGTGCCAGCAGCTACCAGTTGGGCCAGCCCCAGCATTTT.

Turning to this clonotype: A much larger clone is a single base away; this may be a read error. This rearrangement joins TRBV5-1 to TRBJ1-2; 9 bases line up with TRBD1. The CDR3 is 15 residues long. Germline CDR1 is SGHRS and CDR2 is YFSETQ. The chain's CDR3 is CASSLSGTGNYGHTF. CDR3 DNA: TGCGCCAGCAGCTTGTCCGGGACAGGGAACTATGGCCACACCTTC.

A few counts support this clonotype. V and J are TRBV30 and TRBJ2-5; TRBD1 matches 7 bases. CDR3 length equals 12 residues. Trimming cost V 6 bases and J 11 bases; bases outside gene matches: 12. Looked up from germline, CDR1 is GTSNPN and CDR2 is SVGIG (reference sequence). The CDR3 nucleotides read TGTGCCTGCGCACCCAACAGGGGTGAGCAGTACTTC. It yields the protein CACAPNRGEQYF.

This clonotype has at least ten counts. This chain joins TRBV6-2 or TRBV6-3 and TRBJ2-7; the D gene is possibly TRBD1 (5 bases). Trimming removed 5 bases from V and 2 bases from J, with 16 bases in between. CDR1 MNHEY and CDR2 SVGEGT come from the germline V gene. This CDR3 region has 15 residues. The CDR3 DNA sequence: TGTGCCAGCAGTACAATGACGGACACCCCCTACGAGCAGTACTTC. It is translated as CASSTMTDTPYEQYF.

Of note for this clonotype: A single base separates this from a much larger clone, so it may be a read error. The chain recombines TRBV7-8 with TRBJ2-1; 8 bases line up with TRBD2. CDR3 length equals 16 residues. Germline assignment: CDR1 SGHVS and CDR2 FQNEAQ. Trimming cost V 1 base and J 2 bases; bases outside gene matches: 4. CDR3 region: CASSLDGRGAYNEQFF. In DNA, the CDR3 is TGTGCCAGCAGCTTAGATGGGCGGGGGGCCTACAATGAGCAGTTCTTC.

A single count supports this clonotype. The J gene is TRBJ1-1, the V gene TRBV28; weak D call: TRBD1 (5 bases). The CDR3 contains 14 residues. Germline V gene lookup returns CDR1 MDHEN and CDR2 SYDVKM. Trimming removed 2 bases at V and 6 bases at J, with 13 bases between. CDR3 residues: CASSLAHGGAEAFF. The CDR3 bases are TGTGCCAGCAGTTTAGCGCACGGGGGGGCTGAAGCTTTCTTT.

The chain has TRBV7-3 and TRBJ2-5; D possibly corresponds to TRBD2 (5 bases). Trimming removed 2 bases at V and 4 bases at J, with 14 bases between. CDR1 is SGHTA, CDR2 FQGTGA, per germline. This CDR3 is built from 15 residues. Written as DNA, the CDR3 is TGTGCCAGCAGCTTAGGGATTAGCGTCGGAGAGACCCAGTACTTC. Protein sequence: CASSLGISVGETQYF.

This clonotype has only a few counts. A much larger clone is a single base away; this may be a read error. The chain carries TRBV20-1 and TRBJ1-2, with 11 positions matching TRBD1. CDR3 size: 13 residues. Germline V gene lookup returns CDR1 DFQATT and CDR2 SNEGSKA (reference sequence). Written as DNA, the CDR3 is TGCAGACCCGGACAGGGGGCGACCTATGGCTACACCTTC. This codes for CRPGQGATYGYTF.

This clonotype was detected once. No conserved phenylalanine or tryptophan ends this CDR3, so it is likely a read error. The chain's CDR3 is CASSVVSSSYNEQFI. The CDR3, as DNA: TGTGCCAGCAGCGTCGTTTCGAGCTCCTACAATGAGCAGTTCATC. The chain has TRBV7-2 and TRBJ2-1; no definite D call. Germline V gene lookup returns CDR1 SGHTA and CDR2 FQGNSA. The CDR3 has 15 residues. The germline V and J ends were trimmed by 5 bases and 0 bases, with 11 bases remaining between them.

V usage is TRBV15 and J usage is TRBJ1-2, with 9 nucleotides matching TRBD1. CDR1 is LNHNV and CDR2 is YYDKDF in the germline V gene (reference sequence). The CDR3 is 15 residues long. Losses at the gene ends were 2 bases for V and 7 bases for J; bases not matched to a gene: 8. The CDR3, as DNA: TGTGCCACCAGCAGAAATCGACAGGGGGATCGTGGCTACACCTTC. Translated: CATSRNRQGDRGYTF.

This clonotype occurred a few times. The rearrangement uses TRBV4-2 and TRBJ2-1; 8 bases map to TRBD2. The CDR3 spans 16 residues. CDR1 and CDR2 from the germline V gene are LGHNA and YNFKEQ. V lost 0 bases to trimming and J lost 9 bases; unmatched junction nucleotides: 10. The CDR3: CASSQDRGLEVAEQFF. The CDR3 coding sequence is TGTGCCAGCAGCCAAGATAGGGGACTAGAGGTTGCTGAGCAGTTCTTC.